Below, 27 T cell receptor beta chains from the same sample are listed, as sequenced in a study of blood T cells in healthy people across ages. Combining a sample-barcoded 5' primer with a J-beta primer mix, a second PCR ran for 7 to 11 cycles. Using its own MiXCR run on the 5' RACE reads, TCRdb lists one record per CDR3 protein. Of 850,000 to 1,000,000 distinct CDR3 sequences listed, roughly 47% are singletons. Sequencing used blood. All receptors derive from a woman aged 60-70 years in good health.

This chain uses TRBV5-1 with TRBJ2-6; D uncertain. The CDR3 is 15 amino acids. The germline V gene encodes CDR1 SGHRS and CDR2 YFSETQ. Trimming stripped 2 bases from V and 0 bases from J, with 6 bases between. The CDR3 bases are TGCGCCAGCAGCTTCGAGCCCTCTGGGGCCAACGTCCTGACTTTC. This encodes CASSFEPSGANVLTF.

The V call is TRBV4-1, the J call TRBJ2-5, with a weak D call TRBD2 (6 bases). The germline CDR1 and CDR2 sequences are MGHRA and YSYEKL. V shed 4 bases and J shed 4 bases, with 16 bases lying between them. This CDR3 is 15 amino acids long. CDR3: CASSRVGSGGETQYF. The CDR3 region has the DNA TGCGCCAGCAGCCGAGTCGGGAGTGGTGGAGAGACCCAGTACTTC.

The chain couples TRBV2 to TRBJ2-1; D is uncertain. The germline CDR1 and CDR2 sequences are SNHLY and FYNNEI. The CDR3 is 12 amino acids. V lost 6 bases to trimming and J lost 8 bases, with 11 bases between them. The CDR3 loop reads CASRVVIDEQFF. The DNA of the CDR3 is TGTGCCAGCAGGGTAGTTATCGATGAGCAGTTCTTC. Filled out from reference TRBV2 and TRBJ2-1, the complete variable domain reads EPEVTQTPSHQVTQMGQEVILRCVPISNHLYFYWYRQILGQKVEFLVSFYNNEISEKSEIFDDQFSVERPDGSNFTLKIRSTKLEDSAMYFCASRVVIDEQFFGPGTRLTVL.

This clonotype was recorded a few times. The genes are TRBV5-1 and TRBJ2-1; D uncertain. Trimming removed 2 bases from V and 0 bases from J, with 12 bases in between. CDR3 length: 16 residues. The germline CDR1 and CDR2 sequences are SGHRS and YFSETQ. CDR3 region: CASSFSQANSYNEQFF. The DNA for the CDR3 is TGCGCCAGCAGCTTCTCGCAGGCCAACTCCTACAATGAGCAGTTCTTC.

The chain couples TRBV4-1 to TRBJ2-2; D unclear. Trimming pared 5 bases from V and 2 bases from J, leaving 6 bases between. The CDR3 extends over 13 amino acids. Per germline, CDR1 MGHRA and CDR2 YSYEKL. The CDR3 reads CASSNRNTGELFF. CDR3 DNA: TGCGCCAGCAGCAACAGAAACACCGGGGAGCTGTTTTTT.

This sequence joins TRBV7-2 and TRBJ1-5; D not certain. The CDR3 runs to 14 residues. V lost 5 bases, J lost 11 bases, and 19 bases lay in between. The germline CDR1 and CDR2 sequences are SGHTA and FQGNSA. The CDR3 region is CASSVMPGERSQHF. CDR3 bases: TGTGCCAGCAGCGTTATGCCGGGAGAGAGATCCCAGCATTTT. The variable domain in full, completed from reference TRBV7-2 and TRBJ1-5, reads GAGVSQSPSNKVTEKGKDVELRCDPISGHTALYWYRQSLGQGLEFLIYFQGNSAPDKSGLPSDRFSAERTGGSVSTLTIQRTQQEDSAVYLCASSVMPGERSQHFGDGTRLSIL.

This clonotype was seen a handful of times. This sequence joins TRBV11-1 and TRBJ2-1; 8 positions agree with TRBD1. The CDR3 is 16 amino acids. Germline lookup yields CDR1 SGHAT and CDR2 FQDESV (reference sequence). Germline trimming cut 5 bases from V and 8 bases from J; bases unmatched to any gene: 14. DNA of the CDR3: TGTGCCAGCAGCGGACGGACAGGGTTTACTTTTGATGAGCAGTTCTTC. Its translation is CASSGRTGFTFDEQFF. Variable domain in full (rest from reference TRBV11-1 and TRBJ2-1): EAEVAQSPRYKITEKSQAVAFWCDPISGHATLYWYRQILGQGPELLVQFQDESVVDDSQLPKDRFSAERLKGVDSTLKIQPAELGDSAMYLCASSGRTGFTFDEQFFGPGTRLTVL.

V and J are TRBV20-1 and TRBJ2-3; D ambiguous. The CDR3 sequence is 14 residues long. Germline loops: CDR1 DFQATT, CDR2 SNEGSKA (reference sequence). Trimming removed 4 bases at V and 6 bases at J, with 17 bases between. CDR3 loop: CSANPSLHADTQYF. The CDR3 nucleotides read TGCAGTGCTAACCCTTCTCTACACGCGGATACGCAGTATTTT.

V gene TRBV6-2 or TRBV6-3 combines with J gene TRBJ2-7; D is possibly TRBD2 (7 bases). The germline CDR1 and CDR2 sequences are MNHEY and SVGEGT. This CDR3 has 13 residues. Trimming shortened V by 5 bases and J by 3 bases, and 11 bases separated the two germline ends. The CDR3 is CASSPAGHYEQYF. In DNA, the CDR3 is TGTGCCAGCAGTCCAGCGGGACACTACGAGCAGTACTTC.

Here the CDR3 DNA reads TGTGCCAGCAGTGAAGGACTAGTTATAGCCAAAAACATTCAGTACTTC. Translation: CASSEGLVIAKNIQYF. The rearrangement joins TRBV2 to TRBJ2-4, with D possibly TRBD2 on 6 matching bases. V shed 1 base and J shed 0 bases, with 10 bases lying between them. Germline loops: CDR1 SNHLY, CDR2 FYNNEI. This CDR3 is built from 16 residues.

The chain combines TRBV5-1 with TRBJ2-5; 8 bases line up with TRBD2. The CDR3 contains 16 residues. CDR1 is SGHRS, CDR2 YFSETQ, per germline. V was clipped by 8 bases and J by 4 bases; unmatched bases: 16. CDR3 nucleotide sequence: TGCGCCAGTAAAGACCCAGTAGCGGGAATGGGAGAGACCCAGTACTTC. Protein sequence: CASKDPVAGMGETQYF.

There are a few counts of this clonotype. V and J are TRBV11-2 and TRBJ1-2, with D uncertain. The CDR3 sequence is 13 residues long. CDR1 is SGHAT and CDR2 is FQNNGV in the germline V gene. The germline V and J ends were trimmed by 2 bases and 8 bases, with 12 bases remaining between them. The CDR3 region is CASSLSTGIGYTF. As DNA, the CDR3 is TGTGCCAGCAGCTTAAGTACGGGGATCGGCTACACCTTC.

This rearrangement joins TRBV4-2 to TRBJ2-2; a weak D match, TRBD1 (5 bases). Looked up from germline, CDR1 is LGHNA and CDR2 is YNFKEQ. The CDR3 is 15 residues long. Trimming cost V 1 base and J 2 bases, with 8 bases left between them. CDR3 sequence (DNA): TGTGCCAGCAGCCAAGTTTGGGGCAACACCGGGGAGCTGTTTTTT. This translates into CASSQVWGNTGELFF.

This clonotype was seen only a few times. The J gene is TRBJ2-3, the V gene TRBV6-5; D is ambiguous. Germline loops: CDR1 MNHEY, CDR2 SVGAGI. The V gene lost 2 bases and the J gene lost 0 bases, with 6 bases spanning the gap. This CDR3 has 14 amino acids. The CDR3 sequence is CASSYGWSTDTQYF. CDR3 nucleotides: TGTGCCAGCAGTTACGGATGGAGCACAGATACGCAGTATTTT.

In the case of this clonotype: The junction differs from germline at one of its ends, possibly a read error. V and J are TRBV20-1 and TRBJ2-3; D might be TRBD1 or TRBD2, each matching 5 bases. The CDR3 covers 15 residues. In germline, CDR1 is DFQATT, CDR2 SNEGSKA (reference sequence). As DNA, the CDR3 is TGCAGTGCGCCGACCGGGACCAAGGGACCAGATACGCGGTATTTT. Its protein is CSAPTGTKGPDTRYF.

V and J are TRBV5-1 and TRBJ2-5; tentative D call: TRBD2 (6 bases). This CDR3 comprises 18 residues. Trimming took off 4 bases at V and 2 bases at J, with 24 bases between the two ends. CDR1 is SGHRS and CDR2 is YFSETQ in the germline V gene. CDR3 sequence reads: CASSAGRVWELSQETQYF. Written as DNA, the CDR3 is TGCGCCAGCAGCGCGGGGCGGGTGTGGGAGCTCTCTCAAGAGACCCAGTACTTC.

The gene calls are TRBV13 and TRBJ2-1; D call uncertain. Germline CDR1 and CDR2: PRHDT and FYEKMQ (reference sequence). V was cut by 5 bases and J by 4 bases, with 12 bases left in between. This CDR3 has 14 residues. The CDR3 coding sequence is TGTGCCAGCAGCCGAATCGACCGATACAATGAGCAGTTCTTC. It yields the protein CASSRIDRYNEQFF.

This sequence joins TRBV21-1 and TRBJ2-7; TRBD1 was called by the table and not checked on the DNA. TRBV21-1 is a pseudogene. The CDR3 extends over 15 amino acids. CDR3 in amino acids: CASSNGGRVSYEQYF. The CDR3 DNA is TGTGCCAGCAGCAATGGGGGTCGGGTGTCCTACGAGCAGTACTTC.

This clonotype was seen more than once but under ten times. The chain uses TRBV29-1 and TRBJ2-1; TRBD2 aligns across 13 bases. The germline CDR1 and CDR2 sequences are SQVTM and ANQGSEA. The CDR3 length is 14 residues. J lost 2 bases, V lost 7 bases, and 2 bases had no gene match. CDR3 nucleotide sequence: TGCAGCGGGGGACTAGCGGGAACCTACAATGAGCAGTTCTTC. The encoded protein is CSGGLAGTYNEQFF.

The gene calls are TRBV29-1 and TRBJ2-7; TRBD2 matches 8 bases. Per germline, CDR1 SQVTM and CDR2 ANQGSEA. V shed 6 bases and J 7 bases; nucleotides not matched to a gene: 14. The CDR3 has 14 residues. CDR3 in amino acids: CSVAQGAGVGEQYF. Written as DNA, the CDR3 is TGCAGCGTCGCCCAGGGAGCGGGAGTGGGGGAGCAGTACTTC.

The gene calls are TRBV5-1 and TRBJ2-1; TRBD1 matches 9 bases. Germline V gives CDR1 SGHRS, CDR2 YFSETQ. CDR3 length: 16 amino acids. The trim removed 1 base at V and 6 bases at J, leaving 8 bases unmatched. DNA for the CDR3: TGCGCCAGCAGCTTGTTCGGGACAGGGCCCTTCAATGAGCAGTTCTTC. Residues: CASSLFGTGPFNEQFF.

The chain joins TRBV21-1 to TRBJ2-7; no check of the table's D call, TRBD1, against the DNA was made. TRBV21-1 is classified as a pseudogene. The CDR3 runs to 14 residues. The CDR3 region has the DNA TGTGCCAGCAGGATTGCGGACAGGACCTACGAGCAGTACTTC. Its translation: CASRIADRTYEQYF.

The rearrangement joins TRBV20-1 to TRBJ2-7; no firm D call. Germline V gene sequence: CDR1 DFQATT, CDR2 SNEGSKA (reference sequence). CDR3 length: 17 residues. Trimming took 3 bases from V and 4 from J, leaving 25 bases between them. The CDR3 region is CSARGAATRSGGYEQYF. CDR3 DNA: TGCAGTGCTAGGGGTGCGGCAACCCGATCTGGCGGTTACGAGCAGTACTTC.

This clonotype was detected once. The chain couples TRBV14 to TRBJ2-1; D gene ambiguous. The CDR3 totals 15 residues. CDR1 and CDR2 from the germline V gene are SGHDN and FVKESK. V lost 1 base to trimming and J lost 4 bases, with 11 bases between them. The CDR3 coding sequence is TGTGCCAGCAGCCAAGGGACCACCACTTACAATGAGCAGTTCTTC. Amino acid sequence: CASSQGTTTYNEQFF.

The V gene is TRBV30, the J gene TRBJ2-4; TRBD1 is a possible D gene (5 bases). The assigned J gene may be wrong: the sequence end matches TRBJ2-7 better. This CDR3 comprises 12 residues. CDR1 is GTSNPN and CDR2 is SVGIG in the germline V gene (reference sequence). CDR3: CAWSEVGDEQYF. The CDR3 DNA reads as TGTGCCTGGAGTGAGGTAGGGGACGAGCAGTACTTC.

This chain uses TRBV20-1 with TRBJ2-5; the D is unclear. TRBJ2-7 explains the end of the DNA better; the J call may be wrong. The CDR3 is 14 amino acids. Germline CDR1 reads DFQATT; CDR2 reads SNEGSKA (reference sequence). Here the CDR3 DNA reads TGCAGTGCCGGTCATGGAACTCCCATTTACGAGCAGTACTTC. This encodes CSAGHGTPIYEQYF.

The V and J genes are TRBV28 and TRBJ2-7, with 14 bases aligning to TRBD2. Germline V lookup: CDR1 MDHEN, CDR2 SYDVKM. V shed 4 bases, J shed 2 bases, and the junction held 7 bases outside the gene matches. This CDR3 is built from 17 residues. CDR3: CASSSGLAGVIPYEQYF. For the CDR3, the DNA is TGTGCCAGCAGTTCGGGACTAGCGGGAGTAATACCCTACGAGCAGTACTTC.